This section outlines one T cell receptor (beta chain) sequence together with its context. There is no known antigen for this receptor. There are no base qualities to consult, and no much larger clone falls within one base. The sample is drawn from a study of blood T cell repertoires in COVID-19 (dated by TCRdb to the early 2020s). Background on the whole study: Samples from collaborators originated in the United States, Italy and Spain and spanned both the acute and convalescent phases of COVID-19. The prospective study material was composed of cDNA or gDNA derived from T cells, B-cell-depleted T cells, or PBMCs. The dataset comprised deeply sampled blood TCRbeta repertoires from subjects exposed to, actively infected with, or recovered from COVID-19. Where HLA class I and class II types were available, the types were taken from metadata supplied by the sample provider, not from assay-based typing. The samples were drawn from two sources: the first 160 participants of the ongoing ImmuneRACE study, and 1,000 to 1,500 subjects contributed by 6 global collaborators. Nearly every sample came with metadata listing a de-identified subject ID, COVID-19 status, age in years and sex. A freely available public database, intended as a resource for researchers studying the immune response to SARS-CoV-2, is where the repertoires were released. The paper's findings and limits, for the study overall: Clinical and demographic metadata were provided uncurated, with the amount varying by source and participant.

Inclusive of the bounding cysteine and phenylalanine, the CDR3 is 14 residues long. Of all the DNA, just the CDR3 is kept, 42 bases in frame from base 1. In the prospective study, participants were about 18 to 95 years old, resided in 24 geographic areas of the United States, and were enrolled through a virtual design. To assign participants to cohorts, the prospective study relied on clinical history that participants themselves reported in a screening survey and a study questionnaire. ImmuneRACE Cohort 3 recovered participants were defined by two consecutive negative NP/OP PCR tests, healthcare professional clearance, or symptom resolution. Each participant in the prospective study had whole blood, serum and a nasopharyngeal or oropharyngeal swab collected by mobile phlebotomists. Prospective study participants could optionally give additional blood draws and questionnaires over a roughly two-month period. Prospective study blood samples were shipped either frozen or at room temperature before DNA extraction.

TCRbeta CDR3 regions were amplified from genomic DNA by means of the immunoSEQ Assay, a bias-controlled multiplex PCR. Per the source publication's procedure: Nucleated cell counts per sample were estimated from amplification of reference gene primers within the assay. To quantify the absolute abundance of each unique TCRbeta CDR3 rearrangement, sequence reads were collapsed and filtered. Productive Simpson clonality was computed per sample as the square root of Simpson's diversity index over productive rearrangements. Here the immuneACCESS table is served through TCRdb, limited to in-frame sequences with V and J called. Missing clones are a known gap in these copies; in checked studies unresolved V genes cover under half, and the rest lacks a known reason. That table is the source of V, J and clone size, and D and trimming were worked out from the DNA. This sample has 250,000 to 350,000 clones in its table, and around nine tenths of those were observed once. The top ten constitute 2.6% of the sample.

Sequencing was carried out using PBMCs or T cells enriched from blood (not recorded which). The clonotype originates from a man aged 60 to 75 who had recovered from COVID-19. The sequence is built from TRBV21-1 and TRBJ2-5; TRBD2 is the table's D call, not checked against the DNA. TRBV21-1 is deemed a pseudogene. The DNA sequence is TGTGCCAGCAGCAACGCGGGGGGGCAGGAGACCCAGTACTTC. Its protein is CASSNAGGQETQYF.